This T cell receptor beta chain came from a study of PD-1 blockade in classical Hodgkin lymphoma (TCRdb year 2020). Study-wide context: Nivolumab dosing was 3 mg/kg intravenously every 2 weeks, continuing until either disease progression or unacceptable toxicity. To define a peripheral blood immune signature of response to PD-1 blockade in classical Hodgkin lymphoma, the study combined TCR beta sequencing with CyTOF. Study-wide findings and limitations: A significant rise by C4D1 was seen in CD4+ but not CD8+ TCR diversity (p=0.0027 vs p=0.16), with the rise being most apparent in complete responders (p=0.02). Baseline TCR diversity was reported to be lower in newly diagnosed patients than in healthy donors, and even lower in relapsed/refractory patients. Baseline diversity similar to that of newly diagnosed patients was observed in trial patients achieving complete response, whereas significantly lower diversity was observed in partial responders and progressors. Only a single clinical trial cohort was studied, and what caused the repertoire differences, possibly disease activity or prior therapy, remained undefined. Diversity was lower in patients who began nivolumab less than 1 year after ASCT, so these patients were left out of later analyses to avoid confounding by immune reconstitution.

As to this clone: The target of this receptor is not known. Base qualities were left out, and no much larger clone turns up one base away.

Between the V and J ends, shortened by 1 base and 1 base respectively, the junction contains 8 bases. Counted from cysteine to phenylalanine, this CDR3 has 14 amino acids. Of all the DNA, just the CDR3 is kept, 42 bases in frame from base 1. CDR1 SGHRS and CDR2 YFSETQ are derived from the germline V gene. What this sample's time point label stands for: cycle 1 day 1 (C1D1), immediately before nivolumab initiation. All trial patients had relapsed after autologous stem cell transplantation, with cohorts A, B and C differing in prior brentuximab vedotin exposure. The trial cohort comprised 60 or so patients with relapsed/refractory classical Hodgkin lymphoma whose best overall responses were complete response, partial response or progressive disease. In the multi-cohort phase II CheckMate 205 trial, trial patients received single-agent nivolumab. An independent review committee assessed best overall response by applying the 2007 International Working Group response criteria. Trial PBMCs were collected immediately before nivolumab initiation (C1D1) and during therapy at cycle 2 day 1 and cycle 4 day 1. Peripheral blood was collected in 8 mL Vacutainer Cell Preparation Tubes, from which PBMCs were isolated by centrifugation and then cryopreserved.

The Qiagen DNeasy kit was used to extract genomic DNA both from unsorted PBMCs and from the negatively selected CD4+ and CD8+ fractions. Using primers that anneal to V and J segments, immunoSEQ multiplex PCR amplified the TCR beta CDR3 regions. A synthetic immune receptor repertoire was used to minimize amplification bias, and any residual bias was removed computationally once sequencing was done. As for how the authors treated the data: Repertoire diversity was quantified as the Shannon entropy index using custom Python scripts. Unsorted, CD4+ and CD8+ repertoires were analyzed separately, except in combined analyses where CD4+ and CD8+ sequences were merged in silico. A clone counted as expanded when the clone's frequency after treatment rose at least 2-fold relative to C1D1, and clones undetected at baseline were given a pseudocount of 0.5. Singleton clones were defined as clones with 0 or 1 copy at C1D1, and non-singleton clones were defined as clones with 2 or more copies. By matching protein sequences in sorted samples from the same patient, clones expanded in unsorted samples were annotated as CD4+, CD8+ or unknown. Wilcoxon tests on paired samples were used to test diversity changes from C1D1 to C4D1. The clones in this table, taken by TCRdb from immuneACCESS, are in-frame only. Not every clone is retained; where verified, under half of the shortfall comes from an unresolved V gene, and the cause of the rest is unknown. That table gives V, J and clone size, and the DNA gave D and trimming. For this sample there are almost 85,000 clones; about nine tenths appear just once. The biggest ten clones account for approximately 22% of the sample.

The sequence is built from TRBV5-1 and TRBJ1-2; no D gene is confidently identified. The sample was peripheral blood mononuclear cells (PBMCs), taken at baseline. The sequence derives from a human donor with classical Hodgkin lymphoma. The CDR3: CASSLSPDNYGYTF. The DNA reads TGCGCCAGCAGCTTGTCACCAGATAACTATGGCTACACCTTC.